This record covers a single T cell receptor beta chain. Antigen unknown. The data stem from a study of lymphopenia after photon versus proton radiotherapy. J lost 5 bases, V lost 1 base, and 6 bases had no gene match. CDR3 length: 16 amino acids. Germline V gene sequence: CDR1 SGHVS, CDR2 FNYEAQ. Study-wide results and limits: Under photons, naive T cells and diversity fell while effector/memory populations rose.

Profiled with immunoSEQ multiplex PCR; TCRdb holds only in-frame clones, not every one. There are roughly 2,900 clones in the sample; about 94% occur only once, and approximately 1.9% lies in the top ten. The sample was peripheral blood, taken from a patient treated with photon-based radiotherapy. This receptor was identified in a woman in her 70s with pancreatic cancer. This sequence joins TRBV7-6 and TRBJ2-5; 11 bases line up with TRBD2. CDR3 nucleotides: TGTGCCAGCAGCTTAGGACTAGCGGGATTTGGGGAGACCCAGTACTTC. As protein: CASSLGLAGFGETQYF.